A single T cell receptor beta chain is shown here with its context. It lacks a known antigen. Within one base of it there is no much larger clone, and no base qualities were kept. Libraries were made using the immunoSEQ multiplex PCR assay. TCRdb obtained this table from immuneACCESS and retained in-frame rearrangements with V and J assigned. These tables miss some clones; where compared with another copy, unresolved V genes account for less than half of the shortfall, and the remainder is unexplained. The sample table contains approximately 20,000 clones; only one count was recorded for 82% of them. 3% to 3.5% of the sample is in the top ten clones. Inclusive of the bounding cysteine and phenylalanine, the CDR3 is 12 residues long. Only the CDR3 portion is preserved as DNA: 36 bases, with reading frame beginning at the first base. A distance of 12 bases separates the germline ends of V and J, which lose 6 bases and 6 bases respectively. The germline V gene yields SGHTA for CDR1 and FQGNSA for CDR2.

The sample comes from a study of T cells and Merkel cell carcinoma outcomes (TCRdb year 2020). With respect to the entire study: In patients with Merkel cell carcinoma, researchers looked at whether the T-cell repertoire of the tumor, along with T-cell density, could predict clinical outcome. Study-wide findings and limitations: Clinical outcomes in Merkel cell carcinoma patients were reported to be predicted by T-cell repertoire features combined with T-cell density.

The samples were taken from patients with Merkel cell carcinoma. The TCR originated in a human donor with Merkel cell carcinoma. The chain couples TRBV7-2 to TRBJ2-7, with the D segment identity uncertain. The sequenced sample was tumor tissue from Merkel cell carcinoma. The CDR3 region: CASSPPGLEQYF. The nucleotide sequence reads TGTGCCAGCAGTCCACCGGGCCTCGAGCAGTACTTC.